This TCR beta chain is from a study of T cell repertoires in cytomegalovirus infection. Study information: The authors used CMV epitopes that were HLA-C-restricted (recently identified) and HLA-B-restricted (well studied). Shared public TCR beta signatures pointed to both CMV infection and a matching HLA type.

TCRdb independently ran MiXCR on the reads; one entry per CDR3 protein. The sample holds some 560,000 distinct CDR3 sequences; just under 40% are singletons and the top ten take about 48%. Notes on the study in general: HLA-C-restricted TCR beta clonotypes specific for CMV led the ex vivo response.

About this clonotype: Its specificity is not known.

Trimming removed 2 bases from V and 1 base from J, with 14 bases in between. The CDR3 has 16 residues. Looked up from germline, CDR1 is MNHGY and CDR2 is SAAAGT. The chain links TRBV6-8 to TRBJ1-1; D may be TRBD1 (5 bases). The receptor was isolated from a human donor in good health (CMV status not recorded). Some clones in this sample may be carry-over from other donors' samples. This specimen was cultured PBMCs, taken from culture after CMV antigen stimulation. The CDR3 DNA reads TGTGCCAGCAGTTACGGCAGCTTCGGGGCGAACACTGAAGCTTTCTTT. Amino acid sequence: CASSYGSFGANTEAFF.